Listed below are T cell receptor beta chains from one sample, sequenced in a study of blood T cells in healthy people across ages. TCRdb ran MiXCR on the 5' RACE reads and lists one entry per CDR3 protein. The sample consists of hundreds of thousands of distinct CDR3 sequences, about 53% of them appearing once. Specimen: blood. The receptors here all came from a man older than 75 in good health. CDR3s include the opening cysteine and the closing phenylalanine or tryptophan. The D gene is left open where the match is weak. Expanded clones are given a class, and other clones once, few, many or no size at all.

J	D	V	size	DNA	CDR3
TRBJ1-5	.	TRBV6-5	few	TGTGCCAGCAGAGCCCTGACGCTTAGCAATCAGCCCCAGCATTTT	CASRALTLSNQPQHF
TRBJ2-7	.	TRBV27	few	TGTGCCAGCAGCGCGACTCCTTACTACGAGCAGTACTTC	CASSATPYYEQYF
TRBJ2-7	.	TRBV5-5	.	TGTGCCAGCAGCTTGGCCGTAGGCAGCGCCTACGAGCAGTACTTC	CASSLAVGSAYEQYF
TRBJ1-4	.	TRBV20-1	.	TGCAGTGCCCCCATAGGTGGGGAAAAACTGTTTTTT	CSAPIGGEKLFF
TRBJ1-1	.	TRBV2	many	TGTGCCACCTGCGACGGGCGGAACACTGAAGCTTTCTTT	CATCDGRNTEAFF
TRBJ2-1	TRBD2	TRBV5-1	many	TGCGCCAGCAGCTTAAAAAGCCCCGGGACTAGCGGGATAGGGGAGCAGTTCTTC	CASSLKSPGTSGIGEQFF
TRBJ2-4	.	TRBV29-1	few	TGCAGCGTCCGCCCGGGGGGACATGTTAAAAACATTCAGTACTTC	CSVRPGGHVKNIQYF
TRBJ2-6	.	TRBV11-2	.	TGTGCCAGCAGCGGAGGCGGCTCTGGGGCCAACGTCCTGACTTTC	CASSGGGSGANVLTF
TRBJ2-1	TRBD1	TRBV5-1	few	TGCGCCAGCAGCTTGTCGGGACAGGGATTCAATGAGCAGTTCTTC	CASSLSGQGFNEQFF
TRBJ2-3	.	TRBV25-1	few	TGTGCCAGCAGTGAAAAGCAAGGCAGATACGCGTATTTT	CASSEKQGRYAYF